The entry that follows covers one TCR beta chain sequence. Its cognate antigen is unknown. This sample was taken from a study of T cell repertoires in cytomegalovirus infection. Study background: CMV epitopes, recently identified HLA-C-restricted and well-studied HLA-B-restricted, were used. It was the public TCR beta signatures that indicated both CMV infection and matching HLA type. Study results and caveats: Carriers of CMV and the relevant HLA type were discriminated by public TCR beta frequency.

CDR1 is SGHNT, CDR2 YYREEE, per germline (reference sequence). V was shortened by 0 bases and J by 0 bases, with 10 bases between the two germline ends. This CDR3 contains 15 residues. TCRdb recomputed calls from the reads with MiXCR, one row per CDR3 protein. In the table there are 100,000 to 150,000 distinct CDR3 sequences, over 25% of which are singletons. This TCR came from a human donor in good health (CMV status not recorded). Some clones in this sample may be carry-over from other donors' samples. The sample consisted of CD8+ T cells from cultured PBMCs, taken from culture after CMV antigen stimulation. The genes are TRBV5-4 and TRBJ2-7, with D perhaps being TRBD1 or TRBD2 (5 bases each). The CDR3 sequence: CASSLVEGPSYEQYF. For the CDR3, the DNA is TGTGCCAGCAGCTTGGTAGAGGGGCCCTCCTACGAGCAGTACTTC.